The 11 T cell receptor beta chains presented below share a single source sample, sequenced in a study of cytomegalovirus exposure and HLA in healthy donors. Only in-frame clones appear in the TCRdb table, and some are missing; sequencing was by immunoSEQ multiplex PCR. The sample comprises tens of thousands of clones, around 90% of which are singletons, and 5.6% rests with the top ten. Sample: PBMCs. The receptors here all came from a man in his late teens or twenties in good health and CMV-seronegative.

The V and J genes are TRBV6-5 and TRBJ1-5; tentatively, D is TRBD1 (5 bases). CDR3 length equals 14 residues. Germline CDR1 reads MNHEY; CDR2 reads SVGAGI. V was pared by 6 bases and J by 4 bases, with 13 bases between. CDR3 sequence: CASRPSGWNQPQHF. The CDR3 DNA follows: TGTGCCAGCAGACCTTCAGGGTGGAATCAGCCCCAGCATTTT.

This clone was recorded only once. One end of the junction does not line up with germline, which may come from a read error. The gene calls are TRBV19 and TRBJ1-3; the D is unclear. CDR3 length equals 13 residues. Germline lookup yields CDR1 LNHDA and CDR2 SQIVND (reference sequence). The CDR3 DNA sequence: TGTGCCAGTACCGATCCCCGACACGATCTCCCCTTTTTT. Translation gives CASTDPRHDLPFF.

The V call is TRBV19, the J call TRBJ1-1; 9 nucleotides agree with TRBD1. The CDR3 is made up of 14 amino acids. Looked up from germline, CDR1 is LNHDA and CDR2 is SQIVND (reference sequence). The junction had 8 bases not matched to a gene; V was cut back by 7 bases and J by 5 bases. CDR3 in amino acids: CASTKQGAYTEAFF. The CDR3 bases are TGTGCCAGTACTAAACAGGGGGCATATACTGAAGCTTTCTTT.

The gene calls are TRBV4-3 and TRBJ1-1, with 8 bases matching TRBD1. Germline CDR1 reads LGHNA; CDR2 reads YSLEER. V trimming: 2 bases; J trimming: 5 bases; junction bases outside the gene matches: 10. The CDR3 runs 16 residues. The CDR3 DNA sequence: TGCGCCAGCAGCCAAAGCCTTGGACAGGGCGAAACTGAAGCTTTCTTT. This gives the protein CASSQSLGQGETEAFF.

The chain joins TRBV7-9 to TRBJ2-5; D gene uncertain. V was trimmed by 10 bases and J by 3 bases, leaving 15 bases between them. The CDR3 is 13 amino acids. Germline V lookup: CDR1 SEHNR, CDR2 FQNEAQ (reference sequence). The CDR3 reads CATSFSAEETQYF. CDR3 DNA: TGTGCCACCAGTTTTTCGGCGGAAGAGACCCAGTACTTC.

The CDR3 protein is CASSLGQGDQPQHF. The CDR3 bases are TGTGCCAGCAGCCTCGGACAGGGAGATCAGCCCCAGCATTTT. The V gene is TRBV7-6, the J gene TRBJ1-5; 8 bases line up with TRBD1. CDR3 length: 14 amino acids. Germline V gene lookup returns CDR1 SGHVS and CDR2 FNYEAQ. Unmatched junction bases numbered 5, after V lost 5 bases and J lost 5 bases.

The chain combines TRBV28 with TRBJ1-4; D not resolved. With 1 base removed from V and 8 bases from J, the gap between germline ends came to 5 bases. The CDR3 has 12 residues. Looked up from germline, CDR1 is MDHEN and CDR2 is SYDVKM. The CDR3 bases are TGTGCCAGCAGTTTATCCTCGGAAAAACTGTTTTTT. Its translation: CASSLSSEKLFF.

This chain uses TRBV27 with TRBJ2-7, with TRBD2 matching over 7 bases. The V segment lost 5 bases and the J segment 3 bases; nucleotides outside the gene matches: 7. There are 14 residues in the CDR3. From germline, CDR1 is MNHEY and CDR2 SMNVEV (reference sequence). The CDR3 protein is CASSPGDYIYEQYF. The CDR3 DNA reads as TGTGCCAGCAGTCCGGGGGACTACATCTACGAGCAGTACTTC.

The chain links TRBV5-4 to TRBJ1-3; D remains ambiguous. V lost 2 bases and J 0 bases, leaving 6 bases between the germline ends. CDR3 length equals 14 residues. Germline CDR1 reads SGHNT; CDR2 reads YYREEE (reference sequence). The DNA for the CDR3 is TGTGCCAGCAGCTTCCCAGGCTCTGGAAACACCATATATTTT. It specifies CASSFPGSGNTIYF.

The chain combines TRBV5-1 with TRBJ2-5; the D is unclear. Germline-derived CDR1 and CDR2 are SGHRS and YFSETQ. The CDR3 spans 14 residues. V shed 0 bases and J shed 1 base, with 7 bases lying between them. CDR3 nucleotide sequence: TGCGCCAGCAGCTTGGTGGTAGCCCAAGAGACCCAGTACTTC. Protein product: CASSLVVAQETQYF.

The rearrangement joins TRBV5-1 to TRBJ2-6; D unresolved. Per the germline V gene, CDR1 is SGHRS and CDR2 is YFSETQ. The CDR3 covers 16 residues. The V end lost 4 bases, the J end lost 0 bases, and 11 bases lay between the germline ends. The CDR3 here is CASSIRHSSGANVLTF. The CDR3 DNA reads as TGCGCCAGCAGCATACGACATAGCTCTGGGGCCAACGTCCTGACTTTC. Drawing the rest from reference TRBV5-1 and TRBJ2-6, the complete variable domain is KAGVTQTPRYLIKTRGQQVTLSCSPISGHRSVSWYQQTPGQGLQFLFEYFSETQRNKGNFPGRFSGRQFSNSRSEMNVSTLELGDSALYLCASSIRHSSGANVLTFGAGSRLTVL.